Below, 25 T cell receptor beta chains from the same sample are listed, as sequenced in a study of shared clonotypes between healthy human individuals. TCRdb keeps only in-frame clones here, not all; method: immunoSEQ multiplex PCR. The sample consists of under 650,000 clones, roughly 95% of them appearing once. Sequencing input: naive CD4+ T cells sorted from blood. The subset here: CD45RA+ positively selected. All receptors come from a woman aged 30 to 39 in good health.

The CDR3 DNA is TGTGCCAGCTCATCCGGACAGGACTATGGCTACACCTTC. This translates into CASSSGQDYGYTF. The V and J genes are TRBV18 and TRBJ1-2, with 7 bases aligning to TRBD1. The V gene's germline CDR1 is KGHSH and CDR2 LQKENI. The CDR3 covers 13 residues. The J segment lost 3 bases and the V segment lost 5 bases, leaving 3 bases of the junction unmatched.

The chain is built from TRBV2 and TRBJ2-7; D is perhaps TRBD2 (6 bases). The CDR3 covers 13 residues. CDR1 SNHLY and CDR2 FYNNEI come from the germline V gene. V was pared by 7 bases and J by 7 bases, with 17 bases between. For the CDR3, the DNA is TGTGCCAGCACGTACGGGACGGGGGAAGAGCAGTACTTC. Translating gives CASTYGTGEEQYF.

V usage is TRBV18 and J usage is TRBJ1-5, with D possibly TRBD1 on 5 matching bases. The V and J ends lost 4 bases and 1 base respectively, with 14 bases between them. This CDR3 spans 16 amino acids. Germline V gene data show CDR1 as KGHSH and CDR2 as LQKENI. The CDR3 spells CASSLGTPDSNQPQHF. For the CDR3, the DNA is TGTGCCAGCTCACTTGGGACGCCGGACAGCAATCAGCCCCAGCATTTT.

This clone showed up just once. The chain recombines TRBV15 with TRBJ2-1, with D tentatively TRBD1 or TRBD2 (5 bases each). The germline V gene has CDR1 LNHNV and CDR2 YYDKDF (reference sequence). Trimming left V 0 bases short and J 5 bases short, with 14 bases between. The CDR3 totals 16 residues. The DNA of the CDR3 is TGTGCCACCAGCAGAGACGCCTGGGGGAGTAACAATGAGCAGTTCTTC. Translating it yields CATSRDAWGSNNEQFF.

The V and J genes are TRBV7-9 and TRBJ1-6, with TRBD1 identical over 7 bases. Germline assignment: CDR1 SEHNR and CDR2 FQNEAQ (reference sequence). The CDR3 is 19 amino acids. J lost 0 bases, V lost 3 bases, and 11 bases had no gene match. The chain's CDR3 is CASSLGTAVKSSYNSPLHF. The CDR3 nucleotides read TGTGCCAGCAGCTTGGGGACAGCCGTCAAAAGCTCCTATAATTCACCCCTCCACTTT.

V and J are TRBV11-2 and TRBJ2-3; D is possibly TRBD2 (6 bases). The CDR3 length is 15 residues. V lost 4 bases and J lost 6, with 17 bases in between. The germline gives CDR1 SGHAT, CDR2 FQNNGV. CDR3 region: CASSSGRREGDTQYF. CDR3 nucleotides: TGTGCCAGCAGCTCCGGTCGGCGGGAAGGGGATACGCAGTATTTT.

The V and J genes are TRBV4-1 and TRBJ2-3, with D possibly TRBD1 on 5 matching bases. The CDR3 runs 16 residues. The V end was cut by 0 bases, the J end by 4 bases, with 14 bases between. Germline V lookup: CDR1 MGHRA, CDR2 YSYEKL. The CDR3 reads CASSQEVQGLADTQYF. The CDR3 DNA reads TGCGCCAGCAGCCAAGAAGTTCAGGGTCTGGCAGATACGCAGTATTTT.

This chain uses TRBV7-9 with TRBJ1-2; 7 positions agree with TRBD1. The V gene end was trimmed by 1 base and the J gene end by 4 bases; junction bases not matched to a gene: 9. The CDR3 has 16 residues. CDR1 and CDR2 from the germline V gene are SEHNR and FQNEAQ (reference sequence). The CDR3 DNA reads TGTGCCAGCAGCTTAGGTAGTGGGACAGACCGCTATGGCTACACCTTC. The encoded protein is CASSLGSGTDRYGYTF.

V gene TRBV7-2 combines with J gene TRBJ2-6, with D possibly TRBD2 on 5 matching bases. Between the trimmed V and J ends, which lost 5 bases and 13 bases, there was a span of 15 bases. The CDR3 is made up of 13 amino acids. Germline V gene sequence: CDR1 SGHTA, CDR2 FQGNSA. CDR3 sequence (DNA): TGTGCCAGCAGCCTTATGGGTACGGGAGTCCTGACTTTC. Its translation: CASSLMGTGVLTF.

J is TRBJ2-5 and V is TRBV6-6; D unresolved. There are 11 residues in the CDR3. Germline values: CDR1 MNHNY, CDR2 SVGAGI (reference sequence). V dropped 0 bases and J dropped 5 bases, with 1 base sitting between them. Here the CDR3 reads CASSYSETQYF. CDR3 DNA: TGTGCCAGCAGTTACTCTGAGACCCAGTACTTC.

The V gene is TRBV18, the J gene TRBJ1-4; D not certain. The CDR3 extends over 15 amino acids. Germline-derived CDR1 and CDR2 are KGHSH and LQKENI. Deletions cut 2 bases from V and 8 bases from J, with 15 bases between. The CDR3 is CASSPSEVGLEKLFF. In DNA form, the CDR3 reads TGTGCCAGCTCACCATCAGAAGTAGGATTAGAAAAACTGTTTTTT.

The chain employs TRBV11-3 and TRBJ2-1; 9 bases line up with TRBD2. Germline CDR1 and CDR2: SGHNT and YENEEA. V lost 5 bases and J lost 8; bases outside the gene matches: 19. The CDR3 spans 18 residues. CDR3 residues: CASSLGWGSGRTKDEQFF. CDR3 nucleotides: TGTGCCAGCAGCCTCGGTTGGGGTAGCGGGAGAACCAAGGATGAGCAGTTCTTC.

V and J are TRBV28 and TRBJ2-7; TRBD2 agrees at 8 bases. CDR1 and CDR2 (germline): MDHEN, SYDVKM. Trimming took 5 bases from V and 9 from J; bases not matched to a gene: 9. This CDR3 contains 13 residues. For the CDR3, the DNA is TGTGCCAGCAGTCCCCCGGCCGGGAGGGGGCAGTACTTC. This codes for CASSPPAGRGQYF.

The rearrangement joins TRBV5-1 to TRBJ2-7, with 9 bases identical to TRBD2. CDR3 length: 15 amino acids. Germline V gives CDR1 SGHRS, CDR2 YFSETQ. V lost 4 bases, J lost 3 bases, and 8 bases stayed unmatched. CDR3 sequence reads: CASSRLTSGNYEQYF. The CDR3 bases are TGCGCCAGCAGCCGACTGACTAGCGGCAACTACGAGCAGTACTTC. Drawing the rest from reference TRBV5-1 and TRBJ2-7, the complete variable domain is KAGVTQTPRYLIKTRGQQVTLSCSPISGHRSVSWYQQTPGQGLQFLFEYFSETQRNKGNFPGRFSGRQFSNSRSEMNVSTLELGDSALYLCASSRLTSGNYEQYFGPGTRLTVT.

The V and J genes are TRBV18 and TRBJ2-2, with TRBD2 matching over 9 bases. This CDR3 has 16 residues. Germline trimming cut 3 bases from V and 3 bases from J; bases unmatched to any gene: 5. CDR1 KGHSH and CDR2 LQKENI come from the germline V gene. In DNA, the CDR3 is TGTGCCAGCTCACCTACTAGCGGGCGAGACACCGGGGAGCTGTTTTTT. Amino acid sequence: CASSPTSGRDTGELFF.

The rearrangement uses TRBV6-1 and TRBJ2-5; no reliable D call. CDR3 length equals 15 residues. V was shortened by 0 bases and J by 5 bases, with 13 bases between the two germline ends. Per germline, CDR1 MNHNS and CDR2 SASEGT. The CDR3: CASSEAKYFWETQYF. The CDR3 DNA reads as TGTGCCAGCAGTGAAGCAAAGTATTTTTGGGAGACCCAGTACTTC.

The rearrangement links TRBV27 to TRBJ1-5; maybe TRBD1 (5 bases). V was cut by 6 bases and J by 2 bases, with 14 bases left in between. Germline-derived CDR1 and CDR2 are MNHEY and SMNVEV (reference sequence). The CDR3 has 15 residues. Here the CDR3 DNA reads TGTGCCAGCAGCCCTCGGTGGGGGGGCAATCAGCCCCAGCATTTT. This codes for CASSPRWGGNQPQHF.

This chain links TRBV6-1 with TRBJ1-6; 7 bases are shared with TRBD1. V lost 3 bases to trimming and J lost 10 bases; unmatched junction nucleotides: 6. Germline assignment: CDR1 MNHNS and CDR2 SASEGT. The CDR3 has 14 residues. CDR3 in DNA: TGTGCCAGCAGTGAGAGGACAGGAAACTCACCCCTCCACTTT. It translates to CASSERTGNSPLHF.

The CDR3: CASSLTGRGGEQFF. CDR3 DNA: TGTGCCAGCAGTTTAACAGGGAGAGGGGGTGAGCAGTTCTTC. V usage is TRBV28 and J usage is TRBJ2-1; TRBD1 is a possible D gene (6 bases). Trimming stripped 2 bases from V and 9 bases from J, with 14 bases between. Germline CDR1 reads MDHEN; CDR2 reads SYDVKM. This CDR3 comprises 14 residues.

The CDR3 sequence is CASTLLPDTQETQYF. In DNA, the CDR3 is TGTGCCAGCACCCTCCTCCCGGACACACAAGAGACCCAGTACTTC. The chain uses TRBV21-1 and TRBJ2-5; TRBD1 was called by the table and not checked on the DNA. TRBV21-1 is recorded as a pseudogene. CDR3 length: 15 residues.

V is TRBV16 and J is TRBJ2-3; D is ambiguous. The CDR3 has 16 residues. CDR1 is KGHSY and CDR2 is FQNENV in the germline V gene. V was pared by 2 bases and J by 2 bases, with 14 bases between. CDR3 in amino acids: CASSQAPPIDTDTQYF. In DNA, the CDR3 is TGTGCCAGCAGCCAAGCCCCTCCGATAGACACAGATACGCAGTATTTT. Variable domain in full (rest from reference TRBV16 and TRBJ2-3): GEEVAQTPKHLVRGEGQKAKLYCAPIKGHSYVFWYQQVLKNEFKFLISFQNENVFDETGMPKERFSAKCLPNSPCSLEIQATKLEDSAVYFCASSQAPPIDTDTQYFGPGTRLTVL.

The chain combines TRBV2 with TRBJ1-1, with 7 bases fitting TRBD1. This CDR3 spans 13 amino acids. The germline gives CDR1 SNHLY, CDR2 FYNNEI. The V and J ends lost 9 bases and 8 bases, in that order; junction bases with no gene match: 12. DNA of the CDR3: TGTGCCAGTCCGGGCCCGGGACAGCAGGAAGCTTTCTTT. Translated, it gives CASPGPGQQEAFF.

The chain links TRBV21-1 to TRBJ1-2; TRBD1 is the table's D call and was not checked against the DNA. TRBV21-1 is tagged as a pseudogene. The CDR3 sequence is 18 residues long. The CDR3 loop reads CASSQDAFVRETNYGYTF. The CDR3 DNA is TGTGCCAGCAGCCAAGATGCATTCGTCAGGGAAACTAACTATGGCTACACCTTC.

The V and J genes are TRBV9 and TRBJ2-2, with D perhaps TRBD1 or TRBD2 (5 bases each). The V gene lost 4 bases and the J gene lost 3 bases, with 16 bases spanning the gap. The CDR3 spans 16 residues. Per germline, CDR1 SGDLS and CDR2 YYNGEE. CDR3 region: CASSPSFWGYTGELFF. The DNA for the CDR3 is TGTGCCAGCAGCCCTAGTTTTTGGGGGTACACCGGGGAGCTGTTTTTT. The variable domain in full, completed from reference TRBV9 and TRBJ2-2, reads DSGVTQTPKHLITATGQRVTLRCSPRSGDLSVYWYQQSLDQGLQFLIQYYNGEERAKGNILERFSAQQFPDLHSELNLSSLELGDSALYFCASSPSFWGYTGELFFGEGSRLTVL.

The CDR3 sequence: CASSSPGTGDEQYF. CDR3 DNA: TGTGCCAGCAGTTCCCCGGGGACAGGGGACGAGCAGTACTTC. This rearrangement joins TRBV6-6 to TRBJ2-7, with 10 nucleotides matching TRBD1. V dropped 4 bases and J dropped 5; count of bases not matched to a gene: 5. Germline CDR1 reads MNHNY; CDR2 reads SVGAGI (reference sequence). The CDR3 contains 14 residues.